This TCR beta chain comes out of a study of PD-1 blockade in classical Hodgkin lymphoma. General study results and limits: Relative to healthy donors, newly diagnosed patients reportedly had lower baseline TCR diversity, which was reported as lower still in relapsed/refractory patients.

Method: immunoSEQ multiplex PCR; TCRdb's copy keeps in-frame clones and lacks some. This table holds roughly 18,000 clones, about 68% found once. Specified time point: cycle 4 day 1 (C4D1), after 6 weeks of nivolumab. All trial patients relapsed after autologous stem cell transplantation. With magnetic negative selection, CD4+ T cells were purified from PBMCs that had been thawed. Best responses included complete response and partial response; otherwise, the best response was progressive disease. This clone was recorded a few times. Its antigen is as yet unknown. CDR1 SGHRS and CDR2 YFSETQ come from the germline V gene. V lost 2 bases to trimming and J lost 6 bases; unmatched junction nucleotides: 5. CDR3 size: 15 residues.

V is TRBV5-1 and J is TRBJ2-2, with 9 bases lining up with TRBD1. The origin of this receptor is a human donor with classical Hodgkin lymphoma. The sequencing here drew on CD4+ T cells from blood, taken before the fourth cycle of nivolumab. The CDR3 DNA follows: TGCGCCAGCAGCTTAGGGGACAGGGCGTCCGGGGAGCTGTTTTTT. It codes for CASSLGDRASGELFF. Full variable domain (remainder filled in from reference TRBV5-1 and TRBJ2-2): KAGVTQTPRYLIKTRGQQVTLSCSPISGHRSVSWYQQTPGQGLQFLFEYFSETQRNKGNFPGRFSGRQFSNSRSEMNVSTLELGDSALYLCASSLGDRASGELFFGEGSRLTVL.